Listed below are T cell receptor beta chains from one sample, sequenced in a study of control samples from healthy donors and cancer patients. Clones were read by immunoSEQ multiplex PCR, and TCRdb kept only the in-frame ones, dropping some. Of 140,000 or so clones detected, more than 85% appear once; the ten largest clones hold approximately 2.9%. The sample comprised blood. Receptor source: a man aged 30 to 45 in good health. The CDR3 runs from the conserved cysteine through the conserved F or W. The order of the fields is V gene, D gene, clone size, J gene, CDR3 DNA, CDR3 protein. The D gene is left open where the match is weak. Clone size, where shown, is once, few, many, or a class for clones that have expanded.

TRBV3-1/TRBV3-2	TRBD2	once	TRBJ2-7	TGTGCCAGCAGCCCCAGACTAGCGGGGACCGCGAGCTCCTACGAGCAGTACTTC	CASSPRLAGTASSYEQYF
TRBV27	TRBD1	NA	TRBJ2-5	TGTGCCAGCAGCCAGGGACAGGCCCCCCGAGAGACCCAGTACTTC	CASSQGQAPRETQYF
TRBV12-5	NA	NA	TRBJ1-5	TGTGCTAGTGGTCCCGCGACGGCCAGCAATCAGCCCCAGCATTTT	CASGPATASNQPQHF
TRBV6-5	NA	NA	TRBJ1-1	TGTGCCAGCAGTTACTCGTCCCTGAACACTGAAGCTTTCTTT	CASSYSSLNTEAFF
TRBV28	TRBD1	NA	TRBJ1-6	TGTGCCAGCAGTCTTCGAACAGGGGGGGATTCACCCCTCCACTTT	CASSLRTGGDSPLHF
TRBV9	TRBD1	NA	TRBJ1-2	TGTGCCAGCAGCGTGGGGACAGCCATCAACTATGGCTACACCTTC	CASSVGTAINYGYTF
TRBV6-5	NA	NA	TRBJ1-2	TGTGCCAGCAGTTCCGGGGCACCCAATGGCTACACCTTC	CASSSGAPNGYTF
TRBV18	NA	NA	TRBJ2-2	TGTGCCAGCTCACCAGAGGGCGGCGGGGAGCTGTTTTTT	CASSPEGGGELFF
TRBV12-3/TRBV12-4	NA	NA	TRBJ1-1	TGTGCCAGCAGTCCTCGAGATGAAGCTTTCTTT	CASSPRDEAFF
TRBV7-2	NA	NA	TRBJ1-1	TGTGCCAGCAGCTTAGTAGGGAAAAACACTGAAGCTTTCTTT	CASSLVGKNTEAFF
TRBV28	TRBD1	NA	TRBJ1-4	TGTGCCAGCAGTCGGGACAGGGGTTCGCATGAAAAACTGTTTTTT	CASSRDRGSHEKLFF
TRBV27	TRBD2	NA	TRBJ2-7	TGTGCCAGCAGTCGGCCCCCGGGACTAGCAGAGGGGGAGCAGTACTTC	CASSRPPGLAEGEQYF
TRBV15	NA	NA	TRBJ1-1	TGTGCCACTGAACAGGGCGCTGAAGCTTTCTTT	CATEQGAEAFF
TRBV12-5	NA	NA	TRBJ1-6	TGTGCTAGTGGTCCCCCTTATGGGAATTCACCCCTCCACTTT	CASGPPYGNSPLHF
TRBV2	NA	NA	TRBJ1-3	TGTGCCAGCAGTGACGGGGGTTCTGGAAACACCATATATTTT	CASSDGGSGNTIYF
TRBV7-9	NA	few	TRBJ2-7	TGTGCCAGCAGCCCATCGGGGCAGGCCTACGAGCAGTACTTC	CASSPSGQAYEQYF
TRBV11-2	TRBD1	once	TRBJ2-3	TGTGCCAGCAGCTTAGACAGGGGGAACACAGATACGCAGTATTTT	CASSLDRGNTDTQYF
TRBV11-2	NA	NA	TRBJ2-3	TGTGCCAGCAGCTCCGGGGATACGCAGTATTTT	CASSSGDTQYF
TRBV28	TRBD1	NA	TRBJ1-6	TGTGCCAGCAGTGACACCGACAGGGTAGGATCACCCCTCCACTTT	CASSDTDRVGSPLHF
TRBV4-1	NA	NA	TRBJ1-2	TGCGCCAGCAGCCAAGGGGTGGCTAACTATGGCTACACCTTC	CASSQGVANYGYTF
TRBV5-6	TRBD1	NA	TRBJ1-1	TGTGCCAGCAGCTCACCGGGACAGGGGTACAACACTGAAGCTTTCTTT	CASSSPGQGYNTEAFF
TRBV9	TRBD2	NA	TRBJ2-4	TGTGCCAGCAGCGTAAGCGGGGGGGGAGCCAAAAACATTCAGTACTTC	CASSVSGGGAKNIQYF
TRBV3-1/TRBV3-2	TRBD2	NA	TRBJ2-7	TGTGCCAGCAGCCAAGAATCTAGCGGGACGCAGTACTTC	CASSQESSGTQYF
TRBV2	NA	NA	TRBJ2-7	TGTGCCAGCAGTGAACCCGCGGGGCGAACCTACGAGCAGTACTTC	CASSEPAGRTYEQYF
TRBV27	NA	NA	TRBJ2-2	TGTGCCAGCAGTTTTAGTGCATCCGGGGAGCTGTTTTTT	CASSFSASGELFF
TRBV14	NA	once	TRBJ1-1	TGTGCCAGCAGCCAAAGCAGGGGTATGACTGAAGCTTTCTTT	CASSQSRGMTEAFF
TRBV11-2	TRBD2	NA	TRBJ2-7	TGTGCCAGCAGCTTAGACGGCGGGGGGCCCTCCTACGAGCAGTACTTC	CASSLDGGGPSYEQYF
TRBV28	NA	NA	TRBJ1-2	TGTGCCAGCAGTTTAGGCGGGCACACTAACTATGGCTACACCTTC	CASSLGGHTNYGYTF
TRBV19	NA	once	TRBJ2-7	TGTGCCAGTAGTATAGATCCCAACAACGAGCAGTACTTC	CASSIDPNNEQYF
TRBV20-1	NA	NA	TRBJ1-2	TGCAGTGCTAGTATACCCGGAGGGGGTAGCTATGGCTACACCTTC	CSASIPGGGSYGYTF
TRBV20-1	TRBD2	NA	TRBJ2-1	TGCAGTGCTAGTCATAGCGGGGGGGCTAGCTCCTACAATGAGCAGTTCTTC	CSASHSGGASSYNEQFF
TRBV9	NA	NA	TRBJ1-5	TGTGCCAGCAGCGTAGGTCCGAGTCAGCCCCAGCATTTT	CASSVGPSQPQHF
TRBV5-1	NA	NA	TRBJ2-3	TGCGCCAGCAGCTCGTATAGGGTCACAGATACGCAGTATTTT	CASSSYRVTDTQYF
TRBV18	TRBD1	NA	TRBJ2-4	TGTGCCAGCTCACCGACCTGGACAGGGGGCTCAGCCAAAAACATTCAGTACTTC	CASSPTWTGGSAKNIQYF
TRBV5-4	NA	NA	TRBJ2-1	TGTGCCAGCAGCAAGGAGGCGGGGGCGCCGTACAATGAGCAGTTCTTC	CASSKEAGAPYNEQFF
TRBV29-1	NA	NA	TRBJ1-1	TGCAGCGTTGGGTCCAACCTCCTGAACACTGAAGCTTTCTTT	CSVGSNLLNTEAFF
TRBV29-1	NA	NA	TRBJ2-2	TGCAGCGTATCGGACAGCCTCACCGGGGAGCTGTTTTTT	CSVSDSLTGELFF
TRBV19	TRBD1	NA	TRBJ1-1	TGTGCCAGTAGCTTCGGACAGGGCACTGAAGCTTTCTTT	CASSFGQGTEAFF
TRBV12-3/TRBV12-4	NA	once	TRBJ2-7	TGTGCCAGCAGTTTAAACGCATTCTACGAGCAGTACTTC	CASSLNAFYEQYF
TRBV12-5	TRBD2	once	TRBJ2-3	TGTGCTAGTGGGTTATTGGGCGGGGGGGCCGTAGATACGCAGTATTTT	CASGLLGGGAVDTQYF
TRBV12-3/TRBV12-4	NA	NA	TRBJ1-5	TGTGCCAGCAGTCTCACAGAGAATCAGCCCCAGCATTTT	CASSLTENQPQHF
TRBV7-2	NA	NA	TRBJ2-3	TGTGCCAGCAGCCCGCGGACTATTAGCACAGATACGCAGTATTTT	CASSPRTISTDTQYF
TRBV7-3	NA	once	TRBJ1-5	TGTGCCAGCAGCTTAAGGTACGGACAGCCCCAGCATTTT	CASSLRYGQPQHF
TRBV28	NA	NA	TRBJ1-3	TGTGCCAGCAGTACGGCCCCAAACACCATATATTTT	CASSTAPNTIYF
TRBV5-1	NA	NA	TRBJ2-3	TGCGCCAGCAGCTTGGATAAGGCGGGCACAGATACGCAGTATTTT	CASSLDKAGTDTQYF
TRBV25-1	NA	NA	TRBJ1-4	TGTGCCAGCAGTCTAACACAGGGTGCTAATGAAAAACTGTTTTTT	CASSLTQGANEKLFF
TRBV24-1	TRBD1	NA	TRBJ1-2	TGTGCCACCAGTGACAGGGACAGACCTAACTATGGCTACACCTTC	CATSDRDRPNYGYTF
TRBV2	NA	many	TRBJ1-5	TGTGCCAGCAGACCGGGACTGGGCAATCAGCCCCAGCATTTT	CASRPGLGNQPQHF
TRBV28	NA	NA	TRBJ1-5	TGTGCCAGCAGTCTCGTTAGGGACCGATATAGCAATCAGCCCCAGCATTTT	CASSLVRDRYSNQPQHF
TRBV24-1	TRBD1	NA	TRBJ2-1	TGTGCCACCAGTGACCCGGACAGGGCGGACTACAATGAGCAGTTCTTC	CATSDPDRADYNEQFF
TRBV5-5	NA	NA	TRBJ2-7	TGTGCCAGCAGCTTGGTGTCCGCGGGCAGCGAGCAGTACTTC	CASSLVSAGSEQYF
TRBV19	NA	NA	TRBJ2-4	TGTGCCAGTAGTCTAAGGTTAGCTTCGGACATTCAGTACTTC	CASSLRLASDIQYF
TRBV27	NA	NA	TRBJ2-7	TGTGCCAGCGCCCGGGAGGGGACAGGAGGCTACGAGCAGTACTTC	CASAREGTGGYEQYF
TRBV2	NA	NA	TRBJ1-2	TGTGCCAGCAGTGACGGACGGTGGGATGGCTACACCTTC	CASSDGRWDGYTF
TRBV19	NA	NA	TRBJ1-3	TGTGCCAGTAGTCTCGACCCACAGCCCTCTGGAAACACCATATATTTT	CASSLDPQPSGNTIYF
TRBV29-1	NA	once	TRBJ1-4	TGCAGCGTTGATTTGGGAGGGGCGAGTGAAAAACTGTTTTTT	CSVDLGGASEKLFF
TRBV5-6	NA	NA	TRBJ1-6	TGTGCCAGCAGCTTGGTAGGGATCTCCTATAATTCACCCCTCCACTTT	CASSLVGISYNSPLHF
TRBV6-5	TRBD1	once	TRBJ1-2	TGTGCCAGCAGTCTCTCCAGGGGGATGAGCTATGGCTACACCTTC	CASSLSRGMSYGYTF
TRBV11-3	TRBD1	NA	TRBJ2-3	TGTGCCAGCAGCGTACGACAGGGGGTTACAGATACGCAGTATTTT	CASSVRQGVTDTQYF
TRBV7-2	NA	NA	TRBJ1-4	TGTGCCAGCAGCTTAGGTCCACTCAGGGAAAAACTGTTTTTT	CASSLGPLREKLFF